A single sample is the source of the 16 T cell receptor beta chains below, sequenced in a study of shared clonotypes between healthy human individuals. The method was immunoSEQ multiplex PCR; TCRdb's version includes in-frame clones alone and lacks a portion of them. The table shows around 690,000 clones, with about 92% occurring only once. The sequenced sample was memory CD8+ T cells from PBMCs. Regarding subset: CD45RO+ cells pooled with CCR7-negative TemRA cells. These receptors were taken from a young man in good health. Some clones in this sample may be carry-over from other donors' samples.

This clone was recorded a few times. The rearrangement links TRBV28 to TRBJ2-7; D might be TRBD2 (5 bases). This CDR3 spans 15 amino acids. The V and J ends lost 4 bases and 3 bases respectively, with 16 bases between them. From germline, CDR1 is MDHEN and CDR2 SYDVKM. DNA for the CDR3: TGTGCCAGCAGTTCCAGTCATTCCCGGGGCTACGAGCAGTACTTC. Translated: CASSSSHSRGYEQYF.

This chain joins TRBV6-5 and TRBJ2-1; D call uncertain. Trimming stripped 0 bases from V and 6 bases from J, with 12 bases between. CDR1 MNHEY and CDR2 SVGAGI come from the germline V gene. CDR3 size: 15 residues. The CDR3 spells CASSYSRVSGNEQFF. CDR3 DNA sequence: TGTGCCAGCAGTTACTCCCGGGTCAGTGGCAATGAGCAGTTCTTC.

The chain couples TRBV7-2 to TRBJ2-1; 8 positions agree with TRBD2. The germline gives CDR1 SGHTA, CDR2 FQGNSA. The CDR3 is 15 residues long. J lost 4 bases, V lost 2 bases, and 4 bases had no gene match. The CDR3 sequence is CASSLRGGRYNEQFF. The CDR3 DNA follows: TGTGCCAGCAGCTTACGTGGCGGGAGGTACAATGAGCAGTTCTTC.

The DNA for the CDR3 is TGTGCCAGCAGCTTCTGGGGAAGCGGGGGGAATGAGCAGTTCTTC. It is translated as CASSFWGSGGNEQFF. The gene calls are TRBV5-4 and TRBJ2-1; TRBD2 matches 9 bases. The ends lost 2 bases at V and 7 bases at J; junction bases unmatched: 7. The CDR3 extends over 15 amino acids. Germline V gives CDR1 SGHNT, CDR2 YYREEE (reference sequence).

The CDR3 sequence is CASSFRRSIDYEQYF. The CDR3 DNA is TGTGCCAGCAGTTTCCGTCGGAGTATCGACTACGAGCAGTACTTC. The V gene is TRBV28, the J gene TRBJ2-7; D remains ambiguous. V gave up 3 bases and J gave up 3 bases, with 15 bases separating them. CDR3 length: 15 amino acids. Germline loops: CDR1 MDHEN, CDR2 SYDVKM.

The rearrangement uses TRBV27 and TRBJ1-1; TRBD1 matches 7 bases. The junction had 16 bases not matched to a gene; V was cut back by 5 bases and J by 4 bases. The V gene's germline CDR1 is MNHEY and CDR2 SMNVEV (reference sequence). The CDR3 is 17 amino acids. The CDR3 spells CASSIEVRSTGPTEAFF. The CDR3 nucleotides are TGTGCCAGCAGTATAGAAGTACGGTCGACAGGGCCCACTGAAGCTTTCTTT.

The genes are TRBV28 and TRBJ2-3, with D perhaps TRBD1 or TRBD2 (5 bases each). Germline-derived CDR1 and CDR2 are MDHEN and SYDVKM. V shed 8 bases and J shed 3 bases, with 12 bases lying between them. The CDR3 consists of 13 residues. The CDR3 loop is CASEPGRTDTQYF. In DNA, the CDR3 is TGTGCCAGCGAGCCGGGACGAACAGATACGCAGTATTTT. The variable domain in full, with the rest retrieved from reference TRBV28 and TRBJ2-3, is DVKVTQSSRYLVKRTGEKVFLECVQDMDHENMFWYRQDPGLGLRLIYFSYDVKMKEKGDIPEGYSVSREKKERFSLILESASTNQTSMYLCASEPGRTDTQYFGPGTRLTVL.

This chain joins TRBV9 and TRBJ2-1, with D uncertain. Germline CDR1 SGDLS, CDR2 YYNGEE. CDR3 length: 12 amino acids. V lost 6 bases and J 5 bases, leaving 9 bases between the germline ends. The CDR3 coding sequence is TGTGCCAGCAACTCGTGGAACAATGAGCAGTTCTTC. This sequence encodes CASNSWNNEQFF.

The chain recombines TRBV7-9 with TRBJ2-7; tentatively, D is TRBD2 (9 bases). Germline CDR1 reads SEHNR; CDR2 reads FQNEAQ (reference sequence). This CDR3 has 14 amino acids. Trimming removed 8 bases at V and 2 bases at J, with 16 bases between. The CDR3 sequence is CASGTGGRAYEQYF. DNA for the CDR3: TGTGCCAGCGGGACAGGCGGGAGGGCCTACGAGCAGTACTTC.

The CDR3 is CASSLAGGLDEQYF. CDR3 sequence (DNA): TGTGCCAGCAGCCTAGCGGGAGGTTTGGACGAGCAGTACTTC. V and J are TRBV27 and TRBJ2-7, with 11 positions matching TRBD2. Trimming at V came to 6 bases and at J to 5 bases, leaving 6 bases not matched to a gene. The V gene's germline CDR1 is MNHEY and CDR2 SMNVEV (reference sequence). The CDR3 contains 14 residues.

The chain recombines TRBV2 with TRBJ2-1; TRBD2 matches 10 bases. V was clipped by 7 bases and J by 7 bases; unmatched bases: 16. CDR3 length: 17 amino acids. Per germline, CDR1 SNHLY and CDR2 FYNNEI. The CDR3 nucleotides read TGTGCCAGCAACTCACGCCCGGGACTAGCGAAGGGAAATGAGCAGTTCTTC. Translating it yields CASNSRPGLAKGNEQFF.

The rearrangement uses TRBV27 and TRBJ2-2, with 11 positions matching TRBD1. J lost 5 bases, V lost 6 bases, and 8 bases had no gene match. Germline V CDR1 and CDR2: MNHEY, SMNVEV (reference sequence). CDR3 length: 16 amino acids. CDR3 nucleotide sequence: TGTGCCAGCAGGGCCCCGGACAGGGGGCTTACCGGGGAGCTGTTTTTT. Translated, it gives CASRAPDRGLTGELFF.

The J gene is TRBJ1-2, the V gene TRBV6-5, with 9 nucleotides matching TRBD1. The CDR3 spans 15 residues. CDR1 is MNHEY and CDR2 is SVGAGI in the germline V gene. V dropped 6 bases and J dropped 8; count of bases not matched to a gene: 13. For the CDR3, the DNA is TGTGCCAGCAGCCCGGGACAGGGTTTTCGTCTGGGCTACACCTTC. Translation gives CASSPGQGFRLGYTF.

The chain recombines TRBV6-4 with TRBJ2-1; unclear D gene. The V gene's germline CDR1 is MRHNA and CDR2 SNTAGT. The CDR3 consists of 13 residues. Deletions cut 0 bases from V and 9 bases from J, with 9 bases between. This chain's CDR3 is CASSDSRLTEQFF. In nucleotides, the CDR3 is TGTGCCAGCAGTGACTCGAGGCTCACTGAGCAGTTCTTC.

This chain connects TRBV27 to TRBJ2-6; 7 nucleotides line up with TRBD2. This CDR3 comprises 16 residues. Trimming took 3 bases from V and 4 from J; bases not matched to a gene: 6. The germline V gene encodes CDR1 MNHEY and CDR2 SMNVEV (reference sequence). The CDR3, as DNA: TGTGCCAGCAGTTTGTGGGCGGGAGCCGGGGCCAACGTCCTGACTTTC. Translation gives CASSLWAGAGANVLTF.

This chain uses TRBV28 with TRBJ2-3; tentatively, D is TRBD2 (6 bases). Trimming took off 3 bases at V and 0 bases at J, with 7 bases between the two ends. CDR1 is MDHEN, CDR2 SYDVKM, per germline. The CDR3 length is 14 residues. The CDR3 nucleotides read TGTGCCAGCAGTTTTAGCGGAAGCACAGATACGCAGTATTTT. Translating it yields CASSFSGSTDTQYF.